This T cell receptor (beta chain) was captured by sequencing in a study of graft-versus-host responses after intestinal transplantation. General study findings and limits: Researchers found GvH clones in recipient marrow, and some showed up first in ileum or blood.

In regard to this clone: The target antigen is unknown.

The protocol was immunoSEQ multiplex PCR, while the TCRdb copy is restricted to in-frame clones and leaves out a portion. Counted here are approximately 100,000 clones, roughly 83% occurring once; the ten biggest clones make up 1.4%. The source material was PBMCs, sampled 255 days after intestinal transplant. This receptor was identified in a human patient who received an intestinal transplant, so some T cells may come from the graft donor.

CDR3 bases: TGTGCCACCAGCATTAGGACAGGGAATATGTCTGAAGCTTTCTTT. Protein product: CATSIRTGNMSEAFF. The V call is TRBV15, the J call TRBJ1-1; 8 nucleotides line up with TRBD1. The CDR3 runs to 15 residues. J lost 6 bases, V lost 4 bases, and 10 bases had no gene match. The V gene's germline CDR1 is LNHNV and CDR2 YYDKDF (reference sequence).